The 20 T cell receptor beta chains presented below share a single source sample, sequenced in a study of CD8 T cells in Susac syndrome. Reverse transcription of about 0.5 to 1 ug RNA was carried out with random hexamers. A single record per CDR3 protein comes from TCRdb applying MiXCR to the immunoSEQ multiplex PCR reads. This sample has approximately 220,000 distinct CDR3 sequences; 90% to 95% occur once, and the top ten carry about 0.12%. The sample comprised CD8+ T cells from PBMCs. These receptor sequences come from a human donor with multiple sclerosis.

This clonotype was detected a few times. This chain uses TRBV18 with TRBJ2-2; no reliable D call. Germline values: CDR1 KGHSH, CDR2 LQKENI. The CDR3 is 13 amino acids. The germline V and J ends were trimmed by 8 bases and 0 bases, with 7 bases remaining between them. The CDR3 nucleotides read TGTGCCAGCCTAGATGCGAACACCGGGGAGCTGTTTTTT. This codes for CASLDANTGELFF.

The chain is built from TRBV27 and TRBJ2-7, with TRBD2 matching over 9 bases. V lost 6 bases, J lost 4 bases, and 7 bases stayed unmatched. Looked up from germline, CDR1 is MNHEY and CDR2 is SMNVEV (reference sequence). This CDR3 region has 14 residues. The CDR3 region is CASRATSGLYEQYF. CDR3 DNA sequence: TGTGCCAGCAGGGCGACTAGCGGACTTTACGAGCAGTACTTC.

This CDR3 is CASSPTGTAYEQYF. The DNA of the CDR3 is TGTGCCAGCAGCCCGACAGGGACCGCCTACGAGCAGTACTTC. The chain links TRBV5-6 to TRBJ2-7, with 7 bases matching TRBD1. CDR3 length equals 14 residues. V trimming: 4 bases; J trimming: 2 bases; junction bases outside the gene matches: 6. Germline V gives CDR1 SGHDT, CDR2 YYEEEE.

This clonotype came up a few times. The chain uses TRBV24-1 and TRBJ2-6; D is undetermined. V gave up 4 bases and J gave up 2 bases, with 5 bases separating them. The CDR3 is 14 amino acids. Germline CDR1 reads KGHDR; CDR2 reads SFDVKD. This CDR3 reads CATSEGAGANVLTF. The DNA for the CDR3 is TGTGCCACCAGTGAGGGTGCTGGGGCCAACGTCCTGACTTTC.

V usage is TRBV4-2 and J usage is TRBJ2-1; 11 positions match TRBD2. Germline V gives CDR1 LGHNA, CDR2 YNFKEQ. The CDR3 is made up of 16 amino acids. Trimming cost V 0 bases and J 9 bases; bases outside gene matches: 7. For the CDR3, the DNA is TGTGCCAGCAGCCAAGAGAGTAGCGGGGGGGCCGGTGAGCAGTTCTTC. Translation: CASSQESSGGAGEQFF.

The chain couples TRBV15 to TRBJ1-6; D remains unclear. The germline V gene has CDR1 LNHNV and CDR2 YYDKDF (reference sequence). Deletions cut 1 base from V and 6 bases from J, with 4 bases between. The length of the CDR3 is 13 residues. In DNA, the CDR3 is TGTGCCACCAGCAGAGCTAGTAATTCACCCCTCCACTTT. Its protein product is CATSRASNSPLHF.

The V call is TRBV7-9, the J call TRBJ2-7; tentatively, D is TRBD1 (6 bases). V was pared by 8 bases and J by 5 bases, with 13 bases between. CDR3 length: 12 residues. CDR1 SEHNR and CDR2 FQNEAQ come from the germline V gene (reference sequence). In nucleotides, the CDR3 is TGTGCCAGCCGGCAGGGGCCCCACGAGCAGTACTTC. Translation gives CASRQGPHEQYF. Full variable domain (rest looked up from reference TRBV7-9 and TRBJ2-7): DTGVSQNPRHKITKRGQNVTFRCDPISEHNRLYWYRQTLGQGPEFLTYFQNEAQLEKSRLLSDRFSAERPKGSFSTLEIQRTEQGDSAMYLCASRQGPHEQYFGPGTRLTVT.

In this sample, this clonotype turned up once. The chain employs TRBV5-6 and TRBJ2-1; 7 nucleotides line up with TRBD1. V shed 6 bases, J shed 1 base, and the junction held 10 bases outside the gene matches. In germline, CDR1 is SGHDT, CDR2 YYEEEE. This CDR3 comprises 16 residues. CDR3 coding DNA: TGTGCCAGCACCAACCCAGGGGGTCGTTCCTACAATGAGCAGTTCTTC. This encodes CASTNPGGRSYNEQFF.

CDR3 residues: CASSRLGVGETQYF. As DNA, the CDR3 is TGTGCCAGCAGCCGCCTCGGGGTTGGAGAGACCCAGTACTTC. This chain links TRBV7-2 with TRBJ2-5, with a weak D call TRBD2 (5 bases). Germline loops: CDR1 SGHTA, CDR2 FQGNSA. The V end lost 5 bases, the J end lost 4 bases, and 14 bases lay between the germline ends. CDR3 length: 14 residues.

This clonotype is a singleton in its sample. This chain links TRBV2 with TRBJ2-7; TRBD2 matches 16 bases. CDR3 length: 15 amino acids. Trimming took 6 bases from V and 6 from J; bases not matched to a gene: 5. Germline loops: CDR1 SNHLY, CDR2 FYNNEI. CDR3 nucleotides: TGTGCCAGCAGCGGGACTAGCGGGAGGGCCCTCGAGCAGTACTTC. Translating it yields CASSGTSGRALEQYF. Full variable domain (missing parts from reference TRBV2 and TRBJ2-7): EPEVTQTPSHQVTQMGQEVILRCVPISNHLYFYWYRQILGQKVEFLVSFYNNEISEKSEIFDDQFSVERPDGSNFTLKIRSTKLEDSAMYFCASSGTSGRALEQYFGPGTRLTVT.

The chain is built from TRBV15 and TRBJ2-7; D gene uncertain. Trimming pared 5 bases from V and 2 bases from J, leaving 4 bases between. The CDR3 sequence is 11 residues long. The germline CDR1 and CDR2 sequences are LNHNV and YYDKDF (reference sequence). The CDR3 DNA is TGTGCCACCAGCGAGACCTACGAGCAGTACTTC. Its protein is CATSETYEQYF.

This clonotype was seen just once. The rearrangement joins TRBV5-4 to TRBJ2-5, with 7 bases that match TRBD2. CDR1 and CDR2 (germline): SGHNT, YYREEE (reference sequence). The V and J ends lost 3 bases and 4 bases, in that order; junction bases with no gene match: 6. CDR3 length: 14 amino acids. This chain's CDR3 is CASSSVPGGETQYF. DNA of the CDR3: TGTGCCAGCAGCTCGGTCCCGGGGGGAGAGACCCAGTACTTC.

The rearrangement links TRBV7-9 to TRBJ2-1; no definite D call. Germline V gene lookup returns CDR1 SEHNR and CDR2 FQNEAQ (reference sequence). V lost 5 bases, J lost 5 bases, and 19 bases lay in between. There are 16 residues in the CDR3. CDR3 in DNA: TGTGCCAGCAGCCCTACCAACGACGCAACCAACAATGAGCAGTTCTTC. It specifies CASSPTNDATNNEQFF. The variable domain in full, completed from reference TRBV7-9 and TRBJ2-1, reads DTGVSQNPRHKITKRGQNVTFRCDPISEHNRLYWYRQTLGQGPEFLTYFQNEAQLEKSRLLSDRFSAERPKGSFSTLEIQRTEQGDSAMYLCASSPTNDATNNEQFFGPGTRLTVL.

This clonotype has only a few counts. This chain uses TRBV24-1 with TRBJ2-3; 10 nucleotides agree with TRBD2. The CDR3 is 15 amino acids. CDR1 KGHDR and CDR2 SFDVKD come from the germline V gene. V lost 0 bases, J lost 7 bases, and 3 bases stayed unmatched. The CDR3 DNA is TGTGCCACCAGTGATTTGGCTAGCGGGGGAAATACGCAGTATTTT. Translation: CATSDLASGGNTQYF.

The chain couples TRBV20-1 to TRBJ1-2; no firm D call. CDR1 is DFQATT, CDR2 SNEGSKA, per germline (reference sequence). This CDR3 is built from 15 residues. The CDR3 DNA follows: TGCGCGACTAGAGATCACCACGTAACTAACTATGGCTACACCTTC. Amino acid sequence: CATRDHHVTNYGYTF.

This sequence joins TRBV13 and TRBJ2-7; 8 bases fit TRBD1. Trimming cost V 6 bases and J 5 bases; bases outside gene matches: 12. CDR3 length equals 15 residues. Germline-derived CDR1 and CDR2 are PRHDT and FYEKMQ (reference sequence). CDR3 sequence reads: CASSYKSGGIDEQYF. The CDR3 bases are TGTGCCAGCAGTTACAAATCAGGGGGCATCGACGAGCAGTACTTC.

The chain employs TRBV20-1 and TRBJ1-2; 11 bases line up with TRBD1. J was trimmed by 7 bases and V by 0 bases; bases with no gene match: 10. Germline CDR1 reads DFQATT; CDR2 reads SNEGSKA (reference sequence). CDR3 length: 16 residues. The DNA for the CDR3 is TGCAGTGCTAGAGACGCAGCCGGACAGGGGGCGCTTGGCTACACCTTC. It specifies CSARDAAGQGALGYTF.

The chain has TRBV9 and TRBJ2-2; no firm D call. The germline V gene encodes CDR1 SGDLS and CDR2 YYNGEE. Trimming removed 0 bases at V and 2 bases at J, with 14 bases between. This CDR3 is built from 17 residues. This CDR3 reads CASSVGRTFLNTGELFF. The CDR3 DNA follows: TGTGCCAGCAGCGTAGGGCGGACCTTCCTAAACACCGGGGAGCTGTTTTTT.

The rearrangement links TRBV23-1 to TRBJ2-7; no definite D call. TRBV23-1 is assigned to the ORF class and has an uncertain function. The CDR3 contains 13 residues. V was shortened by 7 bases and J by 0 bases, with 10 bases between the two germline ends. CDR3 residues: CASISKGSYEQYF. Here the CDR3 DNA reads TGCGCCAGCATCTCCAAAGGCTCCTACGAGCAGTACTTC.

The J gene is TRBJ1-1, the V gene TRBV5-1; 7 positions agree with TRBD1. The CDR3 is made up of 14 amino acids. The J segment lost 4 bases and the V segment lost 1 base, leaving 4 bases of the junction unmatched. Per germline, CDR1 SGHRS and CDR2 YFSETQ. DNA of the CDR3: TGCGCCAGCAGCTTGAAGGGGGCAAGCACTGAAGCTTTCTTT. Protein product: CASSLKGASTEAFF.